The 22 T cell receptor beta chains below all came from one sample that was sequenced in a study of T cell responses to AZD1222 COVID-19 vaccine. Repertoires were generated with immunoSEQ multiplex PCR, while TCRdb's copy carries only in-frame clones and drops some. The sample lists more than 110,000 clones; roughly 92% were seen once. Specimen: peripheral blood, collected on day 0 of AZD1222 vaccination. These receptors were taken from an adult in good health.

The CDR3 spells CASTPTGTIGYTF. The CDR3 DNA reads TGTGCCAGCACGCCGACCGGGACAATTGGCTACACCTTC. The genes are TRBV5-4 and TRBJ1-2; TRBD1 is a possible D gene (6 bases). CDR1 is SGHNT and CDR2 is YYREEE in the germline V gene (reference sequence). The V end lost 6 bases, the J end lost 7 bases, and 16 bases lay between the germline ends. The CDR3 has 13 residues. The full variable domain, in which reference TRBV5-4 and TRBJ1-2 provide the parts outside the CDR3, is ETGVTQSPTHLIKTRGQQVTLRCSSQSGHNTVSWYQQALGQGPQFIFQYYREEENGRGNFPPRFSGLQFPNYSSELNVNALELDDSALYLCASTPTGTIGYTFGSGTRLTVV.

This rearrangement joins TRBV2 to TRBJ2-5; the D is unclear. The V end was cut by 4 bases, the J end by 6 bases, with 18 bases between. The length of the CDR3 is 15 residues. Germline V CDR1 and CDR2: SNHLY, FYNNEI. Written as DNA, the CDR3 is TGTGCCAGCAGTGCCCAGGCGGCTAGACAACAGACCCAGTACTTC. It translates to CASSAQAARQQTQYF.

The chain links TRBV18 to TRBJ1-1; weak D call: TRBD1 (5 bases). The CDR3 length is 14 residues. Between the trimmed V and J ends, which lost 2 bases and 7 bases, there was a span of 14 bases. CDR1 and CDR2 from the germline V gene are KGHSH and LQKENI. This chain's CDR3 is CASSPRPGGGEAFF. CDR3 bases: TGTGCCAGCTCACCAAGACCCGGCGGGGGTGAAGCTTTCTTT.

The rearrangement joins TRBV11-2 to TRBJ1-3; tentatively, D is TRBD1 (5 bases). The germline gives CDR1 SGHAT, CDR2 FQNNGV. Trimming pared 2 bases from V and 4 bases from J, leaving 12 bases between. The CDR3 length is 15 residues. The CDR3 loop is CASSLRGGDGNTIYF. The DNA of the CDR3 is TGTGCCAGCAGCTTAAGGGGCGGGGACGGAAACACCATATATTTT.

J is TRBJ1-5 and V is TRBV19, with 10 bases that match TRBD1. Germline V gene data show CDR1 as LNHDA and CDR2 as SQIVND (reference sequence). The V segment lost 6 bases and the J segment 6 bases; nucleotides outside the gene matches: 8. CDR3 length equals 15 residues. The CDR3 region is CASRTGTGVGQPQHF. DNA for the CDR3: TGTGCCAGTAGGACCGGGACAGGGGTAGGTCAGCCCCAGCATTTT.

The rearrangement uses TRBV11-2 and TRBJ2-5; tentatively, D is TRBD2 (6 bases). The V gene lost 5 bases and the J gene lost 7 bases, with 11 bases spanning the gap. In germline, CDR1 is SGHAT, CDR2 FQNNGV. The CDR3 length is 12 residues. CDR3 amino acids: CASSLPGGTQYF. Here the CDR3 DNA reads TGTGCCAGCAGCCTCCCCGGGGGGACCCAGTACTTC. Based on the CDR3 plus reference TRBV11-2 and TRBJ2-5, the full variable domain is EAGVAQSPRYKIIEKRQSVAFWCNPISGHATLYWYQQILGQGPKLLIQFQNNGVVDDSQLPKDRFSAERLKGVDSTLKIQPAKLEDSAVYLCASSLPGGTQYFGPGTRLLVL.

The chain joins TRBV2 to TRBJ2-3; D unclear. Looked up from germline, CDR1 is SNHLY and CDR2 is FYNNEI. V was cut by 10 bases and J by 2 bases, with 19 bases left in between. The CDR3 contains 15 residues. The CDR3 spells CATSAQLSITDTQYF. In nucleotides, the CDR3 is TGTGCCACCTCGGCGCAACTCTCCATCACAGATACGCAGTATTTT.

CDR3 residues: CASRDSGVSINTEAFF. The CDR3 region has the DNA TGTGCCAGCAGAGATTCAGGGGTTAGTATCAACACTGAAGCTTTCTTT. This sequence joins TRBV28 and TRBJ1-1; D is possibly TRBD1 (6 bases). V dropped 6 bases and J dropped 2 bases, with 19 bases sitting between them. The germline CDR1 and CDR2 sequences are MDHEN and SYDVKM. The CDR3 runs to 16 residues.

The rearrangement joins TRBV28 to TRBJ1-6, with D possibly being TRBD1 (5 bases). The ends were cut back, 10 bases at V and 13 bases at J, with 32 bases in the middle. The CDR3 contains 17 residues. In germline, CDR1 is MDHEN, CDR2 SYDVKM. This CDR3 is CATTFPLDRQSEGPLHF. CDR3 DNA: TGTGCCACCACGTTCCCGTTGGACCGACAGAGCGAAGGGCCCCTCCACTTT.

This clone was counted a single time. The rearrangement joins TRBV15 to TRBJ2-1; no definite D call. Germline V gene data show CDR1 as LNHNV and CDR2 as YYDKDF (reference sequence). The CDR3 totals 14 residues. The DNA of the CDR3 is TGTGCGACGGGTCGTGTAAGCTCCTACAATGAGCAGTTCTTC. Translation gives CATGRVSSYNEQFF. Based on the CDR3 plus reference TRBV15 and TRBJ2-1, the full variable domain is DAMVIQNPRYQVTQFGKPVTLSCSQTLNHNVMYWYQQKSSQAPKLLFHYYDKDFNNEADTPDNFQSRRPNTSFCFLDIRSPGLGDTAMYLCATGRVSSYNEQFFGPGTRLTVL.

This chain joins TRBV5-1 and TRBJ1-4; 10 nucleotides agree with TRBD1. The CDR3 spans 15 residues. Germline V CDR1 and CDR2: SGHRS, YFSETQ. The V segment lost 6 bases and the J segment 8 bases; nucleotides outside the gene matches: 10. The CDR3 here is CASTKTGTGEEKLFF. CDR3 DNA: TGCGCCAGCACAAAAACCGGGACAGGGGAAGAAAAACTGTTTTTT.

The chain combines TRBV2 with TRBJ2-5; the D gene could be TRBD1 or TRBD2 (5 bases each). V gave up 3 bases and J gave up 3 bases, with 11 bases separating them. The CDR3 extends over 14 amino acids. Germline V gene sequence: CDR1 SNHLY, CDR2 FYNNEI. The CDR3 DNA is TGTGCCAGCAGTGATTTTAGGGGAGAAGAGACCCAGTACTTC. The encoded protein is CASSDFRGEETQYF.

The chain uses TRBV2 and TRBJ2-7; D is ambiguous. The CDR3 has 15 amino acids. Germline V gene lookup returns CDR1 SNHLY and CDR2 FYNNEI. Trimming left V 5 bases short and J 5 bases short, with 19 bases between. The CDR3 nucleotides read TGTGCCAGCAGTCCCCAGGCCGGTCTCAGAAACGAGCAGTACTTC. Translating it yields CASSPQAGLRNEQYF.

The CDR3 nucleotides are TGTGCCAGCAGCCGGCGGACTAGCGGGGGGGCGGATGAGCAGTTCTTC. Amino acid sequence: CASSRRTSGGADEQFF. The V gene is TRBV3-1 (or the pseudogene TRBV3-2), the J gene TRBJ2-1, with 15 bases that match TRBD2. The CDR3 runs 16 residues. Trimming took 4 bases from V and 8 from J; bases not matched to a gene: 6. Germline V gives CDR1 LGHDT, CDR2 YNNKEL (reference sequence).

This clone was detected a few times. This chain joins TRBV14 and TRBJ1-4; D ambiguous. CDR3 length: 15 residues. Germline CDR1 and CDR2: SGHDN and FVKESK. Trimming removed 4 bases from V and 7 bases from J, with 16 bases in between. CDR3 in DNA: TGTGCCAGCAGCCGTGGAGGTTTAGTGGTTGAAAAACTGTTTTTT. This encodes CASSRGGLVVEKLFF.

The rearrangement joins TRBV18 to TRBJ1-2; TRBD1 is a possible D gene (5 bases). In germline, CDR1 is KGHSH, CDR2 LQKENI. The length of the CDR3 is 15 residues. The germline V and J ends were trimmed by 0 bases and 6 bases, with 14 bases remaining between them. CDR3 protein: CASSPPVGRVDGYTF. As DNA, the CDR3 is TGTGCCAGCTCACCACCCGTCGGCAGGGTCGATGGCTACACCTTC.

V is TRBV5-4 and J is TRBJ2-4; 7 bases are shared with TRBD1. CDR1 is SGHNT, CDR2 YYREEE, per germline (reference sequence). V lost 4 bases, J lost 1 base, and 8 bases stayed unmatched. The CDR3 loop spans 16 amino acids. In nucleotides, the CDR3 is TGTGCCAGCAGCCGTCCTATACAGGGGGCCAAAAACATTCAGTACTTC. Translated, it gives CASSRPIQGAKNIQYF.

V and J are TRBV19 and TRBJ1-2, with D possibly TRBD1 on 6 matching bases. The CDR3 extends over 13 amino acids. Per germline, CDR1 LNHDA and CDR2 SQIVND (reference sequence). Trimming pared 5 bases from V and 3 bases from J, leaving 10 bases between. CDR3 sequence: CASSADSYYGYTF. The CDR3 DNA reads as TGTGCCAGTAGTGCGGACAGTTACTATGGCTACACCTTC.

This rearrangement joins TRBV7-2 to TRBJ2-1, with D tentatively TRBD1 or TRBD2 (5 bases each). This CDR3 region has 17 residues. The germline V gene has CDR1 SGHTA and CDR2 FQGNSA. V was cut by 5 bases and J by 3 bases, with 20 bases left in between. This chain's CDR3 is CASSPSHGAGRYNEQFF. CDR3 DNA sequence: TGTGCCAGCAGCCCATCTCACGGGGCCGGACGCTACAATGAGCAGTTCTTC.

This chain uses TRBV7-8 with TRBJ2-2; D unresolved. The CDR3 runs to 15 residues. The V gene lost 1 base and the J gene lost 5 bases, with 11 bases spanning the gap. The germline V gene encodes CDR1 SGHVS and CDR2 FQNEAQ. This chain's CDR3 is CASSLGAGWTGELFF. The CDR3 DNA follows: TGTGCCAGCAGCTTAGGGGCCGGGTGGACCGGGGAGCTGTTTTTT.

CDR3 nucleotides: TGTGCCGGGCGGGATCTCACCGGGGAGCTGTTTTTT. Its translation is CAGRDLTGELFF. The rearrangement uses TRBV28 and TRBJ2-2, with D maybe TRBD2 (6 bases). This CDR3 region has 12 residues. Trimming removed 11 bases at V and 4 bases at J, with 11 bases between. Germline-derived CDR1 and CDR2 are MDHEN and SYDVKM.

V usage is TRBV18 and J usage is TRBJ1-1; D uncertain. V gave up 1 base and J gave up 1 base, with 7 bases separating them. CDR1 and CDR2 (germline): KGHSH, LQKENI. This CDR3 comprises 14 residues. CDR3 bases: TGTGCCAGCTCACCACGGCTAGAGAACACTGAAGCTTTCTTT. Translating it yields CASSPRLENTEAFF. Variable domain in full (rest from reference TRBV18 and TRBJ1-1): NAGVMQNPRHLVRRRGQEARLRCSPMKGHSHVYWYRQLPEEGLKFMVYLQKENIIDESGMPKERFSAEFPKEGPSILRIQQVVRGDSAAYFCASSPRLENTEAFFGQGTRLTVV.